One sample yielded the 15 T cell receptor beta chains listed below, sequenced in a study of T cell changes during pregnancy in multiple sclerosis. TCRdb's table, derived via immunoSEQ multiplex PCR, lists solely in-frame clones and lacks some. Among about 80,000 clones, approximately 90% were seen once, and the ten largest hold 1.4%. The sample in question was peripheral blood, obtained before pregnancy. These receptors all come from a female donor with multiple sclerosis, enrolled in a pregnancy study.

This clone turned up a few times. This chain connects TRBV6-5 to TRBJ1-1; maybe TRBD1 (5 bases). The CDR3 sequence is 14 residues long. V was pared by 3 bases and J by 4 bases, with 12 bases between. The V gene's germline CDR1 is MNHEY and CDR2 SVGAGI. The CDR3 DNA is TGTGCCAGCAGTTATAGTCAGGGCGGCACTGAAGCTTTCTTT. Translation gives CASSYSQGGTEAFF.

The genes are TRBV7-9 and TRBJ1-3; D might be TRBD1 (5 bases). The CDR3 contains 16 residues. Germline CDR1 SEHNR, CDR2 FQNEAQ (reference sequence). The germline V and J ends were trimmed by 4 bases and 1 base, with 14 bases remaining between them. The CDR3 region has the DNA TGTGCCAGCAGCTCCCATTGGGGGGGTTCTGGAAACACCATATATTTT. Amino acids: CASSSHWGGSGNTIYF.

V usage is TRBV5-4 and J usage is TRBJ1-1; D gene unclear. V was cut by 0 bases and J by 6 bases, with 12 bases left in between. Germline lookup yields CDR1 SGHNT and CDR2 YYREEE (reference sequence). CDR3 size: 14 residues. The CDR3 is CASSLAGEDAEAFF. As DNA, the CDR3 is TGTGCCAGCAGCTTGGCTGGGGAGGATGCTGAAGCTTTCTTT.

CDR3 DNA: TGTGCCAGGAGAGACCGCGGCGGCTCTGGAAACACCATATATTTT. Residues: CARRDRGGSGNTIYF. The V gene is TRBV2, the J gene TRBJ1-3; no firm D call. Looked up from germline, CDR1 is SNHLY and CDR2 is FYNNEI. There are 15 residues in the CDR3. With 9 bases removed from V and 0 bases from J, the gap between germline ends came to 15 bases.

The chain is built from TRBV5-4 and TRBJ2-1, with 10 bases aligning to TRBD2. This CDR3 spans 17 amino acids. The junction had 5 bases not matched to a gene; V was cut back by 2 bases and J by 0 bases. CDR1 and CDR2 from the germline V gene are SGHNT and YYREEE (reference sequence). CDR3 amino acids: CASSFIAGGNSYNEQFF. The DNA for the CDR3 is TGTGCCAGCAGCTTCATAGCGGGGGGAAACTCCTACAATGAGCAGTTCTTC.

This chain's CDR3 is CASSERGTGANVLTF. The CDR3 region has the DNA TGTGCCAGCAGCGAGAGGGGGACAGGGGCCAACGTCCTGACTTTC. J is TRBJ2-6 and V is TRBV2; perhaps TRBD1 as D (6 bases). The germline V gene has CDR1 SNHLY and CDR2 FYNNEI. The CDR3 is 15 residues long. V was trimmed by 6 bases and J by 4 bases, leaving 13 bases between them.

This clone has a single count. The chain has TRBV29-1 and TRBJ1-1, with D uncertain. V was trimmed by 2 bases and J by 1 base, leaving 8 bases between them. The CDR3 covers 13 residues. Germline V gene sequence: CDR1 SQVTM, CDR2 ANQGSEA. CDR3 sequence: CSVESGANTEAFF. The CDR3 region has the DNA TGCAGCGTTGAATCGGGAGCGAACACTGAAGCTTTCTTT.

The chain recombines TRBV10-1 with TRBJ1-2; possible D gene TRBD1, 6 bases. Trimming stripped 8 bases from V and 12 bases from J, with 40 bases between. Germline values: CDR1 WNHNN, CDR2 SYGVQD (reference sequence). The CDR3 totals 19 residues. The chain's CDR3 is CASGAEGGDILQQGLRDTF. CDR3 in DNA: TGCGCCAGCGGGGCGGAGGGGGGGGACATACTTCAACAGGGACTTCGCGACACCTTC.

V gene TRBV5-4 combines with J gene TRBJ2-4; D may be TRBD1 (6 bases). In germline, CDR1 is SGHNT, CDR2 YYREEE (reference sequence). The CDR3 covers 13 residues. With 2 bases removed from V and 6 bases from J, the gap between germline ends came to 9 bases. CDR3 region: CASSFGQLNIQYF. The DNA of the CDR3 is TGTGCCAGCAGCTTTGGACAGTTAAACATTCAGTACTTC.

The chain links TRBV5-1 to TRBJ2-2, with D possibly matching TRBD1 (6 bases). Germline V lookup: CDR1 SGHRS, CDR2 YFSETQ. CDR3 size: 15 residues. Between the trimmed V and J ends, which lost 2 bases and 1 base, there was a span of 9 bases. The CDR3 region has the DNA TGCGCCAGCAGCTTCCGGGACAAGAACACCGGGGAGCTGTTTTTT. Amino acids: CASSFRDKNTGELFF.

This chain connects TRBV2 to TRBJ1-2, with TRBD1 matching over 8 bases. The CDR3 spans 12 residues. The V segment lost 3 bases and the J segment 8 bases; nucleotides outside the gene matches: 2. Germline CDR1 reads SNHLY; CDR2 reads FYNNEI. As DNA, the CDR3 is TGTGCCAGCAGTGAGGGACAGGAGGGCTACACCTTC. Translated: CASSEGQEGYTF. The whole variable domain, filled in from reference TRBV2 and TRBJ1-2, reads EPEVTQTPSHQVTQMGQEVILRCVPISNHLYFYWYRQILGQKVEFLVSFYNNEISEKSEIFDDQFSVERPDGSNFTLKIRSTKLEDSAMYFCASSEGQEGYTFGSGTRLTVV.

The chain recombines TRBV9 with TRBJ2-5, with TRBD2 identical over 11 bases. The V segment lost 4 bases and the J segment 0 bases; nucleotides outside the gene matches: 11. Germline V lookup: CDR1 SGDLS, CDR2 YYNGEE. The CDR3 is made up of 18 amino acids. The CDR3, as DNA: TGTGCCAGCAGCCAGGATAGCGGGGGGGACTCGTACCAAGAGACCCAGTACTTC. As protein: CASSQDSGGDSYQETQYF.

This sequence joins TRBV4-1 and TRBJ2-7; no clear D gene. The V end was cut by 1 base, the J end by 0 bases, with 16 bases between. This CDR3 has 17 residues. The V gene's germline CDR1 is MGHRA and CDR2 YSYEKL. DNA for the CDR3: TGCGCCAGCAGCCAAGTTCTGTCGCGCCGGAGCTCCTACGAGCAGTACTTC. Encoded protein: CASSQVLSRRSSYEQYF.

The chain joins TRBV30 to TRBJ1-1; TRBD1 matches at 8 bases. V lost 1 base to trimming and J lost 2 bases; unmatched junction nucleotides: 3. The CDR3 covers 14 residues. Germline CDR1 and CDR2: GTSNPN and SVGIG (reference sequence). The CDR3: CAWSGQGTNTEAFF. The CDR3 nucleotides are TGTGCCTGGAGTGGACAGGGGACCAACACTGAAGCTTTCTTT.

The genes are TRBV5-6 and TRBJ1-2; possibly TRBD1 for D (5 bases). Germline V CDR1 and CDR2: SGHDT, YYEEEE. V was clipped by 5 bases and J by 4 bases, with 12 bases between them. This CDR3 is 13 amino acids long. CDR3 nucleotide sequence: TGTGCCAGCAGGTCCAGGGTGGGCTATGGCTACACCTTC. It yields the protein CASRSRVGYGYTF.